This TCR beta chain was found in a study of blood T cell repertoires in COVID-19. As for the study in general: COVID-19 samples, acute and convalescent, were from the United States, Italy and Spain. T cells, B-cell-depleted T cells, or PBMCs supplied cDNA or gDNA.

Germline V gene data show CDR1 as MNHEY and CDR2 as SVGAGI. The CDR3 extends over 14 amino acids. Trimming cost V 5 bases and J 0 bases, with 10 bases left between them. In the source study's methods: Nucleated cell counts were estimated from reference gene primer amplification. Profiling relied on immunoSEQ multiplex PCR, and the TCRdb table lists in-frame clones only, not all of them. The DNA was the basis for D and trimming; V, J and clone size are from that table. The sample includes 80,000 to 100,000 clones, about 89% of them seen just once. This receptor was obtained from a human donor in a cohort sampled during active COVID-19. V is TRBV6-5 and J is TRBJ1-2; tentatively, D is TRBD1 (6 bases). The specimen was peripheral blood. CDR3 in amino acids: CASSLTGANYGYTF. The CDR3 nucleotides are TGTGCCAGCAGTCTGACAGGAGCTAACTATGGCTACACCTTC.